The sequence of this TCR beta chain was determined in a study of T cells in Graves' hyperthyroidism and ophthalmopathy. This clonotype was seen more than once but under ten times. Criteria for exclusion of patients were uncontrolled infection, other autoimmune disease, pregnancy or lactation. In making diagnoses, clinical symptoms, serum thyroxine and TRAb, thyroid ultrasound and orbital computed tomography were all used. V lost 5 bases and J lost 6, with 16 bases in between. The CDR3 length is 14 residues. Germline values: CDR1 SQVTM, CDR2 ANQGSEA. The investigators amplified TCR beta CDR3 regions from RNA transcripts. HTBI primers were the set used in a first-round RT-PCR of the TCR CDR3. Via MiXCR, TCRdb re-called the multiplex PCR reads, giving one row per CDR3 protein. The sample yields about 700,000 distinct CDR3 sequences, about 45% seen once.

This clonotype originated in an adult man with Graves' disease, either hyperthyroidism or ophthalmopathy (not recorded which). V gene TRBV29-1 combines with J gene TRBJ2-2, with a possible D match to TRBD2 (6 bases). The sequencing sample was made of peripheral blood or thyroid tissue (not recorded which). The DNA for the CDR3 is TGCAGCGTTTGGGGCGGGATTGGTGCCGGGGAGCTGTTTTTT. As protein: CSVWGGIGAGELFF.